This T cell receptor beta chain was captured in a study of shared clonotypes between healthy human individuals. Study-level points and caveats: It was observed that 5% to 6.5% of naive CD4 clonotypes were shared across several donors. Relative to memory subsets, naive subsets generally showed larger estimated richness. Unshared clonotypes carried lower generation probabilities than those common to all four donors.

CD4+ cells yielded CD45RA+ naive and CD45RA-negative memory subsets. Notes on this clone: Its antigen is currently unknown.

Using immunoSEQ multiplex PCR, the repertoire was profiled, and TCRdb retains in-frame clones only, with some absent. The sample has over 2 million clones, about 90% seen once. The V gene end was trimmed by 5 bases and the J gene end by 2 bases; junction bases not matched to a gene: 10. The CDR3 spans 18 residues. The germline V gene encodes CDR1 SGHVS and CDR2 FNYEAQ. The receptor comes from a man aged 18 to 35 in good health. Some clones in this sample may be carry-over from other donors' samples. Sequencing used naive CD4+ T cells from PBMCs. As for subset: CD45RA+ positively selected. V gene TRBV7-6 combines with J gene TRBJ2-6; 9 positions agree with TRBD1. In nucleotides, the CDR3 is TGTGCCAGCAGCCCGGGGACAGGGCGTGCGGCTGGGGCCAACGTCCTGACTTTC. The encoded protein is CASSPGTGRAAGANVLTF.